This TCR beta chain was documented in a study of blood T cell repertoires in COVID-19. As for the study in general: Both acute and convalescent COVID-19 samples were obtained from the United States, Italy and Spain. From T cells, B-cell-depleted T cells, or PBMCs came the material, which was cDNA or gDNA.

V lost 2 bases and J lost 4, with 10 bases in between. There are 14 residues in the CDR3. Germline V CDR1 and CDR2: SEHNR, FQNEAQ (reference sequence). In the study's own analysis: Amplification with reference gene primers provided the estimates of nucleated cell counts. Libraries were prepared by immunoSEQ multiplex PCR; TCRdb keeps only in-frame clonotypes and omits some of them. Clonal size and the V and J genes are those of that table, whereas D and trimming came from the DNA. Counted here are around 250,000 clones, less than 90% occurring once; the ten biggest clones make up roughly 4.5%. The chain links TRBV7-9 to TRBJ2-3; D remains ambiguous. The material sequenced was peripheral blood. This clonotype originated in a man aged 55 to 69 who had recovered from COVID-19. The CDR3 spells CASSLSPASDTQYF. CDR3 nucleotide sequence: TGTGCCAGCAGCTTATCACCAGCGTCAGATACGCAGTATTTT.